This section outlines one T cell receptor beta chain sequence together with its context. This specimen belongs to a study of blood T cell repertoires in COVID-19. About the study: The United States, Italy and Spain were the sources of the acute and convalescent COVID-19 samples. In each case, the material was cDNA or gDNA derived from T cells, B-cell-depleted T cells, or PBMCs.

Authors' processing steps: Reference gene primer amplification yielded estimated nucleated cell counts. Clones were sequenced by immunoSEQ multiplex PCR, and TCRdb holds only the in-frame ones, with some missing. Clone size and V and J calls were adopted from that table, with D and trimming inferred from the DNA. The data show about 59,000 clones, around 91% seen once. CDR3 length: 18 residues. Germline lookup yields CDR1 MNHEY and CDR2 SMNVEV (reference sequence). V was cut by 3 bases and J by 2 bases, with 21 bases left in between. The TCR sequence derives from a human donor in a cohort sampled during active COVID-19. Sequenced: peripheral blood. The chain uses TRBV27 and TRBJ2-3, with D perhaps TRBD1 (6 bases). As DNA, the CDR3 is TGTGCCAGCAGTTTCTTGGCCAGGGGACGATTGTACACAGATACGCAGTATTTT. This sequence encodes CASSFLARGRLYTDTQYF.